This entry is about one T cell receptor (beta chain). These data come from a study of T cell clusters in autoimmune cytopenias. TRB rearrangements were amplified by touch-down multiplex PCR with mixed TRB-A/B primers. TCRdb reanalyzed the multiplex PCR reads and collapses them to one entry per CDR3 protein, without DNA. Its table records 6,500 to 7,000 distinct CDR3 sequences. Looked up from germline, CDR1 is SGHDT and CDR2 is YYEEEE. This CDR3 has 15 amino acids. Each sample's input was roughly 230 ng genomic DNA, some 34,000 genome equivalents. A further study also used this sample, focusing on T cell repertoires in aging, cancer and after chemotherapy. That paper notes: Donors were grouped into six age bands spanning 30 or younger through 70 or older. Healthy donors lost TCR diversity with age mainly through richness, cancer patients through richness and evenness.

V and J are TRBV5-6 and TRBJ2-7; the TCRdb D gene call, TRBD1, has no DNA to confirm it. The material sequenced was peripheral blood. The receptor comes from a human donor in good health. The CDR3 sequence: CASSLAALSGHEQYF.